The 13 T cell receptor beta chains below come from one sample, sequenced in a study of response to subunit inactivated influenza vaccine. One entry per CDR3 protein results from TCRdb running MiXCR on the RT-PCR reads. The sample has hundreds of thousands of distinct CDR3 sequences; roughly 12% are singletons. A further study also used this sample, focusing on T cells expressing NK-cell markers. From that study: The TCR beta cDNA came from 5'RACE template switching with UMIs.

The source material was PBMCs from blood, sampled on the day of vaccination. These receptors all stem from a man between 45 and 60 years old who received an inactivated influenza vaccine.

The chain uses TRBV12-3 or TRBV12-4 and TRBJ2-7; TRBD2 aligns across 8 bases. The V and J ends lost 5 bases and 2 bases, in that order; junction bases with no gene match: 17. CDR3 length: 18 amino acids. The CDR3 is CASSPRGPAGGQPYEQYF. CDR3 bases: TGTGCCAGCAGTCCCAGAGGGCCGGCGGGAGGTCAGCCCTACGAGCAGTACTTC.

This clonotype was seen many times. This rearrangement joins TRBV27 to TRBJ1-5; D remains unclear. The CDR3 sequence is 13 residues long. V gave up 3 bases and J gave up 0 bases, with 3 bases separating them. Germline V gives CDR1 MNHEY, CDR2 SMNVEV (reference sequence). CDR3 sequence (DNA): TGTGCCAGCAGTTTTAATAGCAATCAGCCCCAGCATTTT. Translated: CASSFNSNQPQHF.

V usage is TRBV6-2 or TRBV6-3 and J usage is TRBJ2-5; 8 nucleotides line up with TRBD1. J lost 4 bases, V lost 7 bases, and 5 bases had no gene match. There are 13 residues in the CDR3. Germline values: CDR1 MNHEY, CDR2 SVGEGT. The CDR3 loop is CASTGQGPETQYF. The CDR3 DNA reads TGTGCCAGCACAGGACAGGGTCCAGAGACCCAGTACTTC.

This chain uses TRBV4-2 with TRBJ2-1; TRBD2 matches at 10 bases. Germline assignment: CDR1 LGHNA and CDR2 YNFKEQ. The CDR3 covers 17 residues. V lost 0 bases to trimming and J lost 7 bases; unmatched junction nucleotides: 9. This chain's CDR3 is CASSQDWLAGVTNEQFF. CDR3 DNA: TGTGCCAGCAGCCAAGATTGGCTAGCGGGAGTTACGAATGAGCAGTTCTTC.

The gene calls are TRBV18 and TRBJ2-1, with no clear D. Trimming pared 6 bases from V and 7 bases from J, leaving 13 bases between. CDR3 length equals 13 residues. Germline CDR1 KGHSH, CDR2 LQKENI. The CDR3 here is CASSVTLGNEQFF. The CDR3 DNA reads TGTGCCAGCTCCGTCACATTGGGTAATGAGCAGTTCTTC.

This chain connects TRBV7-2 to TRBJ2-2; D gene unclear. CDR1 SGHTA and CDR2 FQGNSA come from the germline V gene. The CDR3 length is 14 residues. V was shortened by 0 bases and J by 7 bases, with 9 bases between the two germline ends. CDR3 nucleotide sequence: TGTGCCAGCAGCTTAGCGCCAGGTGGCGGGGAGCTGTTTTTT. This encodes CASSLAPGGGELFF. Full variable domain (missing parts from reference TRBV7-2 and TRBJ2-2): GAGVSQSPSNKVTEKGKDVELRCDPISGHTALYWYRQSLGQGLEFLIYFQGNSAPDKSGLPSDRFSAERTGGSVSTLTIQRTQQEDSAVYLCASSLAPGGGELFFGEGSRLTVL.

J is TRBJ2-7 and V is TRBV6-1, with 7 bases aligning to TRBD1. Germline-derived CDR1 and CDR2 are MNHNS and SASEGT. There are 16 residues in the CDR3. After removal of 2 bases from V and 2 bases from J, the junction contained 9 bases not matched to a gene. Here the CDR3 DNA reads TGTGCCAGCAGTGAAATCGTGTCAGGGGGTGCCTACGAGCAGTACTTC. Residues: CASSEIVSGGAYEQYF.

The gene calls are TRBV20-1 and TRBJ1-5; TRBD1 agrees at 9 bases. This CDR3 comprises 14 residues. Germline CDR1 DFQATT, CDR2 SNEGSKA (reference sequence). V was clipped by 1 base and J by 6 bases; unmatched bases: 4. CDR3 sequence: CSARAPTGGQPQHF. DNA of the CDR3: TGCAGTGCTAGAGCCCCGACAGGGGGTCAGCCCCAGCATTTT.

This chain connects TRBV5-1 to TRBJ2-7; no clear D. CDR1 and CDR2 from the germline V gene are SGHRS and YFSETQ. V lost 0 bases and J lost 1, with 17 bases in between. The CDR3 covers 17 residues. The chain's CDR3 is CASSLAVEAAGSYEQYF. CDR3 coding DNA: TGCGCCAGCAGCTTGGCTGTCGAAGCTGCAGGATCCTACGAGCAGTACTTC. Full variable domain (remainder filled in from reference TRBV5-1 and TRBJ2-7): KAGVTQTPRYLIKTRGQQVTLSCSPISGHRSVSWYQQTPGQGLQFLFEYFSETQRNKGNFPGRFSGRQFSNSRSEMNVSTLELGDSALYLCASSLAVEAAGSYEQYFGPGTRLTVT.

This clonotype was picked up a small number of times. The chain recombines TRBV20-1 with TRBJ2-7; TRBD1 matches 7 bases. Trimming at V came to 3 bases and at J to 7 bases, leaving 12 bases not matched to a gene. The CDR3 is 14 residues long. CDR1 is DFQATT and CDR2 is SNEGSKA in the germline V gene (reference sequence). The CDR3 spells CSASPDRSLYEQYF. CDR3 sequence (DNA): TGCAGTGCTAGCCCGGACAGGTCCCTTTATGAGCAGTACTTC.

With regard to this clonotype: The junction does not match germline at one end; this may be a read error. The J gene is TRBJ1-5, the V gene TRBV10-2; 7 bases are a match to TRBD1. This CDR3 comprises 13 residues. CDR1 and CDR2 (germline): WSHSY, SAAADI. Here the CDR3 DNA reads TGCGCCAGCAAACAGGGGTTCGATCAGCTCCAGCATTTT. This sequence encodes CASKQGFDQLQHF.

This clonotype has a handful of counts. The rearrangement links TRBV5-6 to TRBJ1-1; 7 nucleotides line up with TRBD1. This CDR3 is built from 15 residues. Germline V gives CDR1 SGHDT, CDR2 YYEEEE. With V trimmed by 4 bases and J by 0 bases, 6 bases remained unmatched. The CDR3 DNA reads as TGTGCCAGCAGCGGATTGACAGGGATGAACACTGAAGCTTTCTTT. It codes for CASSGLTGMNTEAFF. The complete variable domain, with remaining parts taken from reference TRBV5-6 and TRBJ1-1, reads DAGVTQSPTHLIKTRGQQVTLRCSPKSGHDTVSWYQQALGQGPQFIFQYYEEEERQRGNFPDRFSGHQFPNYSSELNVNALLLGDSALYLCASSGLTGMNTEAFFGQGTRLTVV.

This clonotype was picked up a small number of times. V and J are TRBV5-5 and TRBJ2-1, with a weak D call TRBD1 (5 bases). The V gene's germline CDR1 is SGHKS and CDR2 YYEKEE (reference sequence). The length of the CDR3 is 17 residues. V lost 2 bases to trimming and J lost 4 bases, with 19 bases between them. The CDR3 sequence is CASSLGATDAGYNEQFF. CDR3 DNA sequence: TGTGCCAGCAGCTTAGGGGCAACGGACGCTGGGTACAATGAGCAGTTCTTC.